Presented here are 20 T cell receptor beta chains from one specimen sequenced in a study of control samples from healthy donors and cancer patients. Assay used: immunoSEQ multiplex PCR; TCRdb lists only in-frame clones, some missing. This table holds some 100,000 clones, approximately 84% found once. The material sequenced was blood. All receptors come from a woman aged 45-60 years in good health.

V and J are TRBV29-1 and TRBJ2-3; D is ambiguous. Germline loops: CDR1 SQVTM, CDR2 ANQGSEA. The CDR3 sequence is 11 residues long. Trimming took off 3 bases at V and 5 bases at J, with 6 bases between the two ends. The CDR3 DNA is TGCAGCGTTGACGAACTAGATACGCAGTATTTT. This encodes CSVDELDTQYF.

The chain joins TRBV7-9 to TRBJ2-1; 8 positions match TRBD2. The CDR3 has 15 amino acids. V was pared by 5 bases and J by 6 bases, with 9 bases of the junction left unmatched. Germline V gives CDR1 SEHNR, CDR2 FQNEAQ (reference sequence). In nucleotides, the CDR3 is TGTGCCAGCAGCCCACCGGGACTAGGATCCAATGAGCAGTTCTTC. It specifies CASSPPGLGSNEQFF.

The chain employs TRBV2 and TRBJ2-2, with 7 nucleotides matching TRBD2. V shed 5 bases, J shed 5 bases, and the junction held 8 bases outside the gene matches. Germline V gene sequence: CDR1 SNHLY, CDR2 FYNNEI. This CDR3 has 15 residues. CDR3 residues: CASSNLGLTTGELFF. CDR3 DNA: TGTGCCAGCAGTAACCTGGGACTAACAACCGGGGAGCTGTTTTTT.

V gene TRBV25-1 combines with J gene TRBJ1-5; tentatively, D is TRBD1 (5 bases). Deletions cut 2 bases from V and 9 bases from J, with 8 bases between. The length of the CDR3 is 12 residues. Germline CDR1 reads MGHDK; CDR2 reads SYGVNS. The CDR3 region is CASSEPGGPQHF. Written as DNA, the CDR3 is TGTGCCAGCAGTGAACCCGGGGGGCCCCAGCATTTT.

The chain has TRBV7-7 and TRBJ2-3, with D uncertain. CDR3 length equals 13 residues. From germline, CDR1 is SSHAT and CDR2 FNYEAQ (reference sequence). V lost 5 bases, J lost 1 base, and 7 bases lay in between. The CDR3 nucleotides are TGTGCCAGCAGCCCAGGCGGCACAGATACGCAGTATTTT. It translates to CASSPGGTDTQYF.

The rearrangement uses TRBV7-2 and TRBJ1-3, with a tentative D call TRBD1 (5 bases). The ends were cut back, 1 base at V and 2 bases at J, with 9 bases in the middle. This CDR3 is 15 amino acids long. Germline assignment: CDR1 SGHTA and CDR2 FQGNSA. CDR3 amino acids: CASSLGRVAGNTIYF. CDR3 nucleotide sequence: TGTGCCAGCAGCTTAGGCAGGGTAGCTGGAAACACCATATATTTT.

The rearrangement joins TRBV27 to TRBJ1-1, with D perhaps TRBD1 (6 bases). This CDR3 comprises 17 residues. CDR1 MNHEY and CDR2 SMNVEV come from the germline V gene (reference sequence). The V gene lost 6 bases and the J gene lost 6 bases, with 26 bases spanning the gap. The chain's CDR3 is CASRPQGFGNLRAEAFF. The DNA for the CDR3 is TGTGCCAGCAGACCACAGGGCTTTGGGAACCTACGGGCTGAAGCTTTCTTT.

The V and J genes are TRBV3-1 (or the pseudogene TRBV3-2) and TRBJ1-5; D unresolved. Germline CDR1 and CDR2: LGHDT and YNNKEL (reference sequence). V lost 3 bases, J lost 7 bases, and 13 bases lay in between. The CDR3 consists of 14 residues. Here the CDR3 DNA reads TGTGCCAGCAGCCATAACGGGGTAAGGCAGCCCCAGCATTTT. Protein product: CASSHNGVRQPQHF.

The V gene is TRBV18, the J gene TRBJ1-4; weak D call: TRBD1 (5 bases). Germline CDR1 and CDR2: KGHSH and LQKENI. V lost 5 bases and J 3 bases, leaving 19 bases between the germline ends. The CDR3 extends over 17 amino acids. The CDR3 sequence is CASSTRTRGGANEKLFF. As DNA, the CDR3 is TGTGCCAGCTCAACCCGCACCCGGGGGGGGGCTAATGAAAAACTGTTTTTT.

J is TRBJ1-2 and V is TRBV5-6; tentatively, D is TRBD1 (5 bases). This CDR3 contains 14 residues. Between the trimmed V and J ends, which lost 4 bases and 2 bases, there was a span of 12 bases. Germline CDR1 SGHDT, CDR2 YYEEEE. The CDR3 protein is CASSPGPLNYGYTF. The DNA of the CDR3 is TGTGCCAGCAGCCCGGGACCGTTAAACTATGGCTACACCTTC. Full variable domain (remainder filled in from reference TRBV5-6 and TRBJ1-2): DAGVTQSPTHLIKTRGQQVTLRCSPKSGHDTVSWYQQALGQGPQFIFQYYEEEERQRGNFPDRFSGHQFPNYSSELNVNALLLGDSALYLCASSPGPLNYGYTFGSGTRLTVV.

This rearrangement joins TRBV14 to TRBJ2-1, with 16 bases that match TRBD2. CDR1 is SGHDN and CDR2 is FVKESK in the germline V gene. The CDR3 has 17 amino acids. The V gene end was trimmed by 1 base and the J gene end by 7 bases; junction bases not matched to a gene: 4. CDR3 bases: TGTGCCAGCAGCCAAGTCGGGACTAGCGGGAGGGCTAATGAGCAGTTCTTC. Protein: CASSQVGTSGRANEQFF.

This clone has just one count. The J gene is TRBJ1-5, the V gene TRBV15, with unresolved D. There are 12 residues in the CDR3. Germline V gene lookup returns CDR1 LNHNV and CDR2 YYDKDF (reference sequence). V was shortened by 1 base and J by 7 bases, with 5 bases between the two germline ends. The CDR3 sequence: CATSRVSQPQHF. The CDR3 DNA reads TGTGCCACCAGCAGAGTATCACAGCCCCAGCATTTT.

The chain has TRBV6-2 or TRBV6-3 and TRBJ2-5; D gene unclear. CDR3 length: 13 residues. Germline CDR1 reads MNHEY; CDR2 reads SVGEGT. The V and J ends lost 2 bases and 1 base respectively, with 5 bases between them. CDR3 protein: CASSYATQETQYF. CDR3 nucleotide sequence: TGTGCCAGCAGTTACGCGACCCAAGAGACCCAGTACTTC.

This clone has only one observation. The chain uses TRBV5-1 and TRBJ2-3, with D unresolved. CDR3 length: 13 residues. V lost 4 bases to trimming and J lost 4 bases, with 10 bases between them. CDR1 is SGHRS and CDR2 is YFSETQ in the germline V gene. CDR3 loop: CASSPYLPDTQYF. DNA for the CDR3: TGCGCCAGCAGCCCCTATCTACCAGATACGCAGTATTTT.

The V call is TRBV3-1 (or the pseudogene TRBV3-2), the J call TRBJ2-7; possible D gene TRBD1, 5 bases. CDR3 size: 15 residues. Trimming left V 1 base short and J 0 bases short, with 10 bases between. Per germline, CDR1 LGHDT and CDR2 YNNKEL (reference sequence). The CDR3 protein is CASSQAGAASYEQYF. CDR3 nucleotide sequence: TGTGCCAGCAGCCAAGCTGGGGCGGCCTCCTACGAGCAGTACTTC.

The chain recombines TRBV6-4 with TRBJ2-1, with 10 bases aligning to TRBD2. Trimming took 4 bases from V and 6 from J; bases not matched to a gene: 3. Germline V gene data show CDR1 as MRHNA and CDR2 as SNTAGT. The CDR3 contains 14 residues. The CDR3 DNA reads TGTGCCAGCAGTGTACTAGCGGGGACCAATGAGCAGTTCTTC. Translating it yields CASSVLAGTNEQFF.

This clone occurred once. CDR3 in DNA: TGTGCCAGCAGCGACGGGCCGACAGGGGCTGAAGCTTTCTTT. It translates to CASSDGPTGAEAFF. V and J are TRBV7-3 and TRBJ1-1; 8 nucleotides align to TRBD1. The CDR3 sequence is 14 residues long. With V trimmed by 5 bases and J by 6 bases, 8 bases remained unmatched. CDR1 is SGHTA, CDR2 FQGTGA, per germline.

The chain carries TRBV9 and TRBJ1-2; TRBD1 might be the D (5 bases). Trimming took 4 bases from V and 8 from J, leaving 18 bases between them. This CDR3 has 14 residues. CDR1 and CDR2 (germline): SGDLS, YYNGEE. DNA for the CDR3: TGTGCCAGCAGCCCCCCTGGTAGAAGGGGCGGCTACACCTTC. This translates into CASSPPGRRGGYTF.

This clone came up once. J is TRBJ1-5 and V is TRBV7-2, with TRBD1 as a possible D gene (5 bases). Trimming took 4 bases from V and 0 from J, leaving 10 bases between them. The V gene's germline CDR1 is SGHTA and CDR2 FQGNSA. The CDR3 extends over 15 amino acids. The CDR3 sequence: CASSSQGYSNQPQHF. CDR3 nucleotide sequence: TGTGCCAGCAGCTCGCAGGGCTATAGCAATCAGCCCCAGCATTTT. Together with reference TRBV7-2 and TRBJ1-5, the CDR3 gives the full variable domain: GAGVSQSPSNKVTEKGKDVELRCDPISGHTALYWYRQSLGQGLEFLIYFQGNSAPDKSGLPSDRFSAERTGGSVSTLTIQRTQQEDSAVYLCASSSQGYSNQPQHFGDGTRLSIL.

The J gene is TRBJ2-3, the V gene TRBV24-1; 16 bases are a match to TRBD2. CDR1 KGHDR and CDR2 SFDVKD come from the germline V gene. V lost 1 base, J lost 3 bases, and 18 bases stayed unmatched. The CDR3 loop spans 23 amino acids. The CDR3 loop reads CATSDFGGQPGLAGGPWTDTQYF. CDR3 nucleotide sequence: TGTGCCACCAGTGATTTTGGGGGCCAACCGGGACTAGCGGGAGGGCCGTGGACAGATACGCAGTATTTT.